These T cell receptor beta chains were read from a single sample in a study of blood T cell repertoires in COVID-19. Sequencing was performed with immunoSEQ multiplex PCR; in TCRdb, only in-frame clones are kept and a portion is missing. The sample consists of just over 80,000 clones, under 90% of them appearing once. The sequencing sample was made of peripheral blood. The receptors come from a man older than 75 with acute or convalescent COVID-19. Both conserved end residues are trimmed from each CDR3. The D gene is left open where the match is weak. Clone sizes are given selectively: once, few, many, or a class where the clone is expanded.

v_gene: TRBV19
d_gene: .
j_gene: TRBJ2-3
abundance: .
CDR3aa: ASSIQQATDTQY

v_gene: TRBV14
d_gene: .
j_gene: TRBJ1-2
abundance: .
CDR3aa: ASSPRRALGTFGYT

v_gene: TRBV7-9
d_gene: .
j_gene: TRBJ2-1
abundance: .
CDR3aa: ASSLGTGNNEQF

v_gene: TRBV2
d_gene: .
j_gene: TRBJ1-6
abundance: few
CDR3aa: ASSEARGRPLH

v_gene: TRBV7-2
d_gene: TRBD1
j_gene: TRBJ2-3
abundance: .
CDR3aa: ASSLRHRGLTDTQY

v_gene: TRBV20-1
d_gene: TRBD2
j_gene: TRBJ2-5
abundance: .
CDR3aa: SASRPGRIAGASQETQY

v_gene: TRBV5-1
d_gene: .
j_gene: TRBJ1-4
abundance: .
CDR3aa: ASSFRATNEKLF

v_gene: TRBV19
d_gene: .
j_gene: TRBJ2-1
abundance: .
CDR3aa: ASSPFLSHEQF

v_gene: TRBV28
d_gene: .
j_gene: TRBJ1-6
abundance: few
CDR3aa: ASSRGRPQDSPLH

v_gene: TRBV5-6
d_gene: TRBD1
j_gene: TRBJ1-2
abundance: .
CDR3aa: ASSLGRGLGYT

v_gene: TRBV6-2/TRBV6-3
d_gene: TRBD1
j_gene: TRBJ2-7
abundance: .
CDR3aa: ASSSTLTGADEQY

v_gene: TRBV18
d_gene: .
j_gene: TRBJ1-1
abundance: .
CDR3aa: ASSGQMGNTEAF

v_gene: TRBV5-1
d_gene: .
j_gene: TRBJ2-3
abundance: .
CDR3aa: ASSFGHGDTQY

v_gene: TRBV18
d_gene: .
j_gene: TRBJ1-1
abundance: once
CDR3aa: ASSPLGARAF

v_gene: TRBV5-1
d_gene: .
j_gene: TRBJ1-5
abundance: .
CDR3aa: ASSLMGLLNQPQH

v_gene: TRBV5-6
d_gene: TRBD2
j_gene: TRBJ2-7
abundance: .
CDR3aa: ASTIFSGSFSFEQY

v_gene: TRBV7-3
d_gene: TRBD1
j_gene: TRBJ2-3
abundance: .
CDR3aa: ASSDSGTVGVDTQY

v_gene: TRBV11-2
d_gene: .
j_gene: TRBJ1-5
abundance: .
CDR3aa: ASRPGRQHQPQH

v_gene: TRBV3-1/TRBV3-2
d_gene: .
j_gene: TRBJ1-2
abundance: .
CDR3aa: ASSLTQGIFSGYT

v_gene: TRBV20-1
d_gene: TRBD1
j_gene: TRBJ1-2
abundance: .
CDR3aa: SASDKPGQVLYGYT

v_gene: TRBV7-7
d_gene: TRBD1
j_gene: TRBJ2-7
abundance: .
CDR3aa: ASSYGTDLSYEQY

v_gene: TRBV5-1
d_gene: .
j_gene: TRBJ1-2
abundance: few
CDR3aa: ASSPSPGTQSNYGYT

v_gene: TRBV19
d_gene: .
j_gene: TRBJ1-5
abundance: .
CDR3aa: ATKIRTVDSNQPQH

v_gene: TRBV25-1
d_gene: TRBD1
j_gene: TRBJ2-2
abundance: few
CDR3aa: ASSDYRGYTGELF

v_gene: TRBV19
d_gene: TRBD1
j_gene: TRBJ1-5
abundance: .
CDR3aa: ASSKGQGMWGNQPQH

v_gene: TRBV10-3
d_gene: .
j_gene: TRBJ2-2
abundance: once
CDR3aa: AISEVEEDTGELF

v_gene: TRBV9
d_gene: TRBD2
j_gene: TRBJ2-2
abundance: .
CDR3aa: ASSPRTSGRTGELF

v_gene: TRBV28
d_gene: TRBD1
j_gene: TRBJ1-2
abundance: .
CDR3aa: ASSLPAGGVGYT

v_gene: TRBV24-1
d_gene: .
j_gene: TRBJ2-3
abundance: once
CDR3aa: ATGPRTSTDTQY

v_gene: TRBV11-3
d_gene: .
j_gene: TRBJ2-1
abundance: many
CDR3aa: ASSLGPNNEQF

v_gene: TRBV7-6
d_gene: .
j_gene: TRBJ2-5
abundance: .
CDR3aa: ASSLTGRGTIETQY

v_gene: TRBV4-2
d_gene: TRBD2
j_gene: TRBJ2-1
abundance: .
CDR3aa: ASSQEVPMTSGSYDEQF

v_gene: TRBV4-1
d_gene: TRBD1
j_gene: TRBJ1-4
abundance: .
CDR3aa: ASSKTGTGQEKLF